This T cell receptor beta chain was retrieved from a study of identical twins. cDNA carried unique molecular identifiers, and a universal primer site was added by template switching. MiXCR, run by TCRdb on the 5' RACE reads, gives a single entry per CDR3 protein. Of roughly 250,000 distinct CDR3 sequences detected, roughly 13% appear once; the ten largest clones hold about 9%. This clonotype occurred a few times. Its specificity is not known. Study-level points and caveats: Its conclusions, products of cross-sectional statistical analysis, did not come from following the same donors. Monozygotic twin pairs showed more out-of-frame TCR alpha sharing than models estimated. Twin pairs had excess sharing that was weaker in beta out-of-frame sequences.

The source material was memory (CD45RO+) T cells sorted from blood. The TCR comes from a woman in her late teens or twenties in good health.

The CDR3 bases are TGTGCCACCCTAGCGGGGGGCTCCTACAATGAGCAGTTCTTC. Its protein is CATLAGGSYNEQFF. The chain joins TRBV12-3 or TRBV12-4 to TRBJ2-1; 11 bases match TRBD2. The length of the CDR3 is 14 residues. Germline trimming cut 10 bases from V and 0 bases from J; bases unmatched to any gene: 2.